The 15 T cell receptor beta chains listed next were all sequenced from one sample in a study of technical replicates of blood from several donors. This table comes from immunoSEQ multiplex PCR, and its TCRdb copy is limited to in-frame clones, with some not included. The sample holds just over 55,000 clones, 80% to 95% seen once. Source material: PBMCs. Receptors originate from a human donor in good health. Some clones in this sample may be carry-over from other donors' samples.

The chain carries TRBV7-2 and TRBJ1-2; the D gene is possibly TRBD1 (5 bases). Germline assignment: CDR1 SGHTA and CDR2 FQGNSA. This CDR3 has 13 amino acids. Trimming took off 1 base at V and 3 bases at J, with 6 bases between the two ends. CDR3 bases: TGTGCCAGCAGCTTAGGGGGGGACTATGGCTACACCTTC. This sequence encodes CASSLGGDYGYTF.

This clone is a singleton in its sample. The chain couples TRBV4-1 to TRBJ1-1; TRBD1 matches 7 bases. The CDR3 consists of 18 residues. Germline V gene sequence: CDR1 MGHRA, CDR2 YSYEKL. V shed 0 bases, J shed 0 bases, and the junction held 10 bases outside the gene matches. The CDR3 DNA follows: TGCGCCAGCAGCCAAGATCGGGTGGGGACAGCTATGAACACTGAAGCTTTCTTT. Translated, it gives CASSQDRVGTAMNTEAFF.

The chain is built from TRBV11-3 and TRBJ2-2; D is uncertain. CDR1 and CDR2 from the germline V gene are SGHNT and YENEEA. V was clipped by 5 bases and J by 6 bases, with 13 bases between them. The CDR3 totals 14 residues. Written as DNA, the CDR3 is TGTGCCAGCAGCCCACACGCCACATCCGGGGAGCTGTTTTTT. Translating gives CASSPHATSGELFF.

This clone was counted a single time. The chain is built from TRBV6-1 and TRBJ2-5, with 7 nucleotides matching TRBD1. V lost 2 bases and J lost 3; bases outside the gene matches: 3. The CDR3 spans 14 residues. CDR1 is MNHNS, CDR2 SASEGT, per germline. The CDR3 sequence is CASSEFGQEETQYF. Written as DNA, the CDR3 is TGTGCCAGCAGTGAATTTGGACAGGAAGAGACCCAGTACTTC.

This clone has a single count. This rearrangement joins TRBV7-9 to TRBJ2-7; D might be TRBD1 (5 bases). The CDR3 runs to 14 residues. Germline CDR1 is SEHNR and CDR2 is FQNEAQ (reference sequence). The V end lost 5 bases, the J end lost 4 bases, and 15 bases lay between the germline ends. DNA of the CDR3: TGTGCCAGCAGCCAAATAGGACAAAATTACGAGCAGTACTTC. Translating it yields CASSQIGQNYEQYF.

V usage is TRBV19 and J usage is TRBJ2-1, with D possibly matching TRBD2 (5 bases). CDR1 and CDR2 (germline): LNHDA, SQIVND (reference sequence). Trimming stripped 5 bases from V and 2 bases from J, with 16 bases between. The CDR3 sequence is 16 residues long. Here the CDR3 DNA reads TGTGCCAGTAGTTTATCGGGGAACCTCCCCTACAATGAGCAGTTCTTC. It encodes CASSLSGNLPYNEQFF.

This chain connects TRBV6-1 to TRBJ1-3, with 9 bases aligning to TRBD1. With 5 bases clipped from V and 0 bases from J, the junction kept 14 bases outside the gene matches. The CDR3 has 19 residues. The V gene's germline CDR1 is MNHNS and CDR2 SASEGT. CDR3 DNA: TGTGCCAGCAGTAAAGACTCCCGGGGGACAGGGTACTCTGGAAACACCATATATTTT. Translating gives CASSKDSRGTGYSGNTIYF.

The chain combines TRBV9 with TRBJ2-1; no reliable D call. Germline-derived CDR1 and CDR2 are SGDLS and YYNGEE. The ends were cut back, 2 bases at V and 0 bases at J, with 9 bases in the middle. This CDR3 contains 15 residues. DNA for the CDR3: TGTGCCAGCAGCGTGGCCAGTACCTCCTACAATGAGCAGTTCTTC. This translates into CASSVASTSYNEQFF.

The V gene is TRBV30, the J gene TRBJ1-5; perhaps TRBD1 as D (6 bases). The V gene's germline CDR1 is GTSNPN and CDR2 SVGIG (reference sequence). This CDR3 has 14 residues. Trimming left V 2 bases short and J 4 bases short, with 12 bases between. The CDR3 reads CAWSRVGGNQPQHF. CDR3 nucleotides: TGTGCCTGGAGTCGTGTAGGGGGTAATCAGCCCCAGCATTTT. The full variable domain, with the rest looked up from reference TRBV30 and TRBJ1-5, is SQTIHQWPATLVQPVGSPLSLECTVEGTSNPNLYWYRQAAGRGLQLLFYSVGIGQISSEVPQNLSASRPQDRQFILSSKKLLLSDSGFYLCAWSRVGGNQPQHFGDGTRLSIL.

This chain connects TRBV27 to TRBJ1-5; D may be TRBD1 (5 bases). CDR1 is MNHEY, CDR2 SMNVEV, per germline (reference sequence). The CDR3 runs to 13 residues. Trimming took 6 bases from V and 5 from J, leaving 11 bases between them. CDR3 amino acids: CASSPGFDQPQHF. In DNA form, the CDR3 reads TGTGCCAGCAGCCCAGGGTTTGATCAGCCCCAGCATTTT.

The table lists this clone with a few counts. This chain joins TRBV4-3 and TRBJ1-4; the D gene is possibly TRBD1 (5 bases). Trimming shortened V by 2 bases and J by 8 bases, and 12 bases separated the two germline ends. Germline V lookup: CDR1 LGHNA, CDR2 YSLEER. There are 14 residues in the CDR3. The CDR3 nucleotides are TGCGCCAGCAGCCAAAAACCCCAGGGAGAAAAACTGTTTTTT. Encoded protein: CASSQKPQGEKLFF.

This sequence joins TRBV10-3 and TRBJ2-7; D may be TRBD2 (6 bases). CDR1 and CDR2 from the germline V gene are ENHRY and SYGVKD. The CDR3 spans 12 residues. The ends were cut back, 6 bases at V and 4 bases at J, with 10 bases in the middle. In nucleotides, the CDR3 is TGTGCCATCAGCAATAGCGGTTACGAGCAGTACTTC. Encoded protein: CAISNSGYEQYF.

The chain combines TRBV4-1 with TRBJ1-2, with 8 bases identical to TRBD1. This CDR3 region has 16 residues. V dropped 0 bases and J dropped 3; count of bases not matched to a gene: 6. In germline, CDR1 is MGHRA, CDR2 YSYEKL. The CDR3 DNA reads as TGCGCCAGCAGCCAAGATGTGGCAGGGGGCTACTATGGCTACACCTTC. Translation gives CASSQDVAGGYYGYTF.

The rearrangement uses TRBV6-4 and TRBJ1-2; 9 bases match TRBD1. Germline V gene data show CDR1 as MRHNA and CDR2 as SNTAGT. The CDR3 extends over 19 amino acids. The J segment lost 4 bases and the V segment lost 6 bases, leaving 21 bases of the junction unmatched. The DNA for the CDR3 is TGTGCCAGCAGGGGATACAGGGGGCGCTTCCCCTGTGGACCCTATGGCTACACCTTC. Its protein product is CASRGYRGRFPCGPYGYTF.

The chain couples TRBV19 to TRBJ2-2, with 8 bases lining up with TRBD1. The CDR3 sequence is 13 residues long. The germline CDR1 and CDR2 sequences are LNHDA and SQIVND (reference sequence). V shed 5 bases, J shed 6 bases, and the junction held 2 bases outside the gene matches. The CDR3 region has the DNA TGTGCCAGTAGTCGACAGGGGCCCGGGGAGCTGTTTTTT. Its protein product is CASSRQGPGELFF.